This T cell receptor beta chain is from a study of blood T cell repertoires in COVID-19. Produced via immunoSEQ multiplex PCR; TCRdb's table is partial and in-frame only. The data show roughly 250,000 clones, roughly 82% seen once. The CDR3 is 14 residues long. Germline-derived CDR1 and CDR2 are SGHRS and YFSETQ. Deletions cut 3 bases from V and 0 bases from J, with 10 bases between. The sequenced material came from peripheral blood. This TCR was sampled from a woman at least 80 years old with active or convalescent COVID-19. J is TRBJ2-7 and V is TRBV5-1; D unclear. Here the CDR3 reads CASSSRGDSYEQYF. The CDR3, as DNA: TGCGCCAGCAGCTCCCGTGGAGACTCCTACGAGCAGTACTTC.